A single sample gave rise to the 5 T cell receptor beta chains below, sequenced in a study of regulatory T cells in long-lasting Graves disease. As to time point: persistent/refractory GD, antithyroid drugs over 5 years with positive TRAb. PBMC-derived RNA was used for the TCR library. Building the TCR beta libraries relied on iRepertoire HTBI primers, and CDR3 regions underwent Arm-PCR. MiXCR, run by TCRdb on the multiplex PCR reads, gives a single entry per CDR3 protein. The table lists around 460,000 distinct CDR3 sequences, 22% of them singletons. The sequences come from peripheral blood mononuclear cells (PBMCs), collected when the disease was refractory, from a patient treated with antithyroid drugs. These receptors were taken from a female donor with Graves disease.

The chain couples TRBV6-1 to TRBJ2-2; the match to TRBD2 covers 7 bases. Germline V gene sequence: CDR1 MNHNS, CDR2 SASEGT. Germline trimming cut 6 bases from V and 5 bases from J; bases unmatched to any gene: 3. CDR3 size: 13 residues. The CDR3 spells CASSDGGTGELFF. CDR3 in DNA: TGTGCCAGCAGCGACGGGGGGACCGGGGAGCTGTTTTTT.

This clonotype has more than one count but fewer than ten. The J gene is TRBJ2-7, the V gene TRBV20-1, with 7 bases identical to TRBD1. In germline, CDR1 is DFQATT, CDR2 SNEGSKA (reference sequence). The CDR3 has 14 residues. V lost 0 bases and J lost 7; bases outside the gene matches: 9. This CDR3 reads CSARDRGWIREQYF. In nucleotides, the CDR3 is TGCAGTGCTAGAGACAGGGGGTGGATTAGGGAGCAGTACTTC.

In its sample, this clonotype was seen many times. CDR3 amino acids: CASSIRKGSEQYF. CDR3 bases: TGTGCCAGCAGCATAAGGAAGGGTAGCGAGCAGTACTTC. The V and J genes are TRBV7-2 and TRBJ2-7, with no clear D. The CDR3 consists of 13 residues. Deletions cut 5 bases from V and 6 bases from J, with 14 bases between. Per the germline V gene, CDR1 is SGHTA and CDR2 is FQGNSA.

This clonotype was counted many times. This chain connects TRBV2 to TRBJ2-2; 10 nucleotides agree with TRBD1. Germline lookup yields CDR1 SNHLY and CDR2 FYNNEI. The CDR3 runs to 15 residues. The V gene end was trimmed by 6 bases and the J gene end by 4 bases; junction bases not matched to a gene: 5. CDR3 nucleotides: TGTGCCAGCAGGACCAGGACAGGGGGCACCGGGGAGCTGTTTTTT. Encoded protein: CASRTRTGGTGELFF.

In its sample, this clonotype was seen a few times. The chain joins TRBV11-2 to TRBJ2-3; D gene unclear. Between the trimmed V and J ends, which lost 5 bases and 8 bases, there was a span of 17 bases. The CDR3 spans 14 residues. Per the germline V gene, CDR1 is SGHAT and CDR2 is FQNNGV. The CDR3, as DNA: TGTGCCAGCAGCGTCTCCCCCAGCCGGCCTACGCAGTATTTT. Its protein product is CASSVSPSRPTQYF.